This T cell receptor beta chain emerged from a study of molecular identifiers for immune sequencing clone quantification. Study-level findings and limits: Spiked Jurkat TCR RNA equivalent to one cell was reportedly detectable in 800,000 to 1,000,000 naive cells. Whereas naive cells kept under 1% of molecules in clones above 20 RNA copies, such clones held over 97% in effectors. A shared barcode on identical TCR molecules could lead to underestimated sizes for highly expanded clones.

This clonotype is labeled as medium-sized. What it binds is not known. CDR3 length: 14 residues. Trimming left V 4 bases short and J 0 bases short, with 7 bases between. From germline, CDR1 is LGHDT and CDR2 YNNKEL (reference sequence). Previously published methods and listed TCR primers were used for the bulk TCR libraries. One entry per CDR3 protein results from TCRdb running MiXCR on the PCR reads. Of more than 9,000 distinct CDR3 sequences in the sample, just under 20% were seen once. This TCR was recovered from a human donor in good health. Some libraries in this study had Jurkat cell RNA spiked in. Sequenced sample: naive CD8+ T cells from blood, with Jurkat cell RNA spiked in. The subset here: FACS-sorted CD8+CD4-CCR7+CD45RA+ naive T cells. The chain carries TRBV3-1 and TRBJ2-4; the D is unclear. The CDR3 region is CASSPRQAKNIQYF. The CDR3 DNA follows: TGTGCCAGCAGCCCCCGGCAAGCCAAAAACATTCAGTACTTC.